Shown below are 23 T cell receptor beta chains from a single sample sequenced in a study of vaccination effects on CD4 cells after COVID-19. Their target antigens are unknown. The method was immunoSEQ multiplex PCR; TCRdb's version includes in-frame clones alone and lacks a portion of them. The sample includes about 43,000 clones, around 78% of them seen just once. Under the ViraFEST assay, PBMC were stimulated with viral peptide pools so that antigen-specific CD4+ T cells expanded. Sequencing was performed afterwards. The culture ran for roughly ten days before CD4+ T cells were isolated. Recipients of the vaccine had no prior SARS-CoV-2 infection and negative nucleocapsid antibodies. Sequences were derived from CD4+ T cells from PBMCs cultured with SARS-CoV-2 spike peptides, sampled before COVID-19 vaccination. These receptors were obtained from a human donor who received a COVID-19 vaccine.

The chain joins TRBV3-1 (or the pseudogene TRBV3-2) to TRBJ1-6; no firm D call. V lost 1 base, J lost 0 bases, and 13 bases lay in between. The CDR3 sequence is 18 residues long. Per the germline V gene, CDR1 is LGHDT and CDR2 is YNNKEL (reference sequence). CDR3 sequence reads: CASSQVAESSSYNSPLHF. CDR3 sequence (DNA): TGTGCCAGCAGCCAAGTAGCGGAGTCTAGCTCCTATAATTCACCCCTCCACTTT.

The rearrangement uses TRBV5-4 and TRBJ2-4; tentative D call: TRBD1 (6 bases). V lost 2 bases, J lost 0 bases, and 12 bases lay in between. Germline CDR1 is SGHNT and CDR2 is YYREEE (reference sequence). The CDR3 is made up of 16 amino acids. CDR3 bases: TGTGCCAGCAGCTTCCGGGACACTAGAGCCAAAAACATTCAGTACTTC. It specifies CASSFRDTRAKNIQYF.

The V gene is TRBV10-2, the J gene TRBJ2-1; perhaps D is TRBD1 or TRBD2 (6 bases each). The V gene's germline CDR1 is WSHSY and CDR2 SAAADI. Trimming pared 4 bases from V and 0 bases from J, leaving 22 bases between. The CDR3 is 19 amino acids. The CDR3 region is CASSGSPTSGGSSYNEQFF. DNA of the CDR3: TGCGCCAGCAGTGGGAGCCCGACCTCCGGGGGCAGCTCCTACAATGAGCAGTTCTTC.

The rearrangement uses TRBV3-1 (or the pseudogene TRBV3-2) and TRBJ2-5, with D unresolved. Germline V gene sequence: CDR1 LGHDT, CDR2 YNNKEL (reference sequence). V shed 0 bases and J shed 4 bases, with 9 bases lying between them. The CDR3 contains 14 residues. CDR3 in amino acids: CASSQEVLPETQYF. Written as DNA, the CDR3 is TGTGCCAGCAGCCAAGAGGTCTTACCAGAGACCCAGTACTTC.

In DNA, the CDR3 is TGTGCCACCAGTGATTTGACTGGACTAGCCACAGATACGCAGTATTTT. It is translated as CATSDLTGLATDTQYF. The chain combines TRBV24-1 with TRBJ2-3; 8 bases fit TRBD2. Germline V gives CDR1 KGHDR, CDR2 SFDVKD. The CDR3 loop spans 16 amino acids. Trimming took 0 bases from V and 2 from J; bases not matched to a gene: 3.

V is TRBV2 and J is TRBJ1-4; perhaps TRBD1 as D (5 bases). Per germline, CDR1 SNHLY and CDR2 FYNNEI. V dropped 1 base and J dropped 8 bases, with 14 bases sitting between them. This CDR3 has 15 amino acids. The CDR3 sequence: CASSEDLFRAEKLFF. CDR3 sequence (DNA): TGTGCCAGCAGTGAAGATCTATTCAGGGCGGAAAAACTGTTTTTT.

The chain employs TRBV5-1 and TRBJ2-3; D remains ambiguous. Trimming cost V 2 bases and J 5 bases, with 6 bases left between them. The CDR3 contains 12 residues. CDR1 is SGHRS and CDR2 is YFSETQ in the germline V gene. The CDR3 loop reads CASSLGKDTQYF. CDR3 DNA sequence: TGCGCCAGCAGCTTAGGGAAAGATACGCAGTATTTT.

The sample holds a few counts of this clone. The chain carries TRBV5-4 and TRBJ1-2; D call uncertain. V was shortened by 4 bases and J by 1 base, with 11 bases between the two germline ends. The CDR3 is 14 residues long. CDR1 and CDR2 (germline): SGHNT, YYREEE (reference sequence). CDR3: CASSRGANNYGYTF. The CDR3 DNA follows: TGTGCCAGCAGCCGCGGCGCTAATAACTATGGCTACACCTTC.

The chain joins TRBV6-5 to TRBJ2-3; a possible D gene is TRBD2 (5 bases). V was clipped by 7 bases and J by 5 bases, with 7 bases between them. CDR1 is MNHEY, CDR2 SVGAGI, per germline. CDR3 length: 11 residues. Here the CDR3 DNA reads TGTGCCAGCAAACTAGAAGATACGCAGTATTTT. This gives the protein CASKLEDTQYF.

The genes are TRBV25-1 and TRBJ1-6; tentative D call: TRBD1 (6 bases). Germline values: CDR1 MGHDK, CDR2 SYGVNS. This CDR3 region has 14 residues. The V end lost 2 bases, the J end lost 7 bases, and 9 bases lay between the germline ends. The CDR3 loop reads CASSETGQNSPLHF. CDR3 bases: TGTGCCAGCAGTGAAACAGGGCAGAATTCACCCCTCCACTTT.

The chain recombines TRBV6-6 with TRBJ2-3; 7 bases line up with TRBD1. The CDR3 covers 15 residues. Germline loops: CDR1 MNHNY, CDR2 SVGAGI (reference sequence). The trim removed 2 bases at V and 0 bases at J, leaving 2 bases unmatched. The chain's CDR3 is CASSYGQASTDTQYF. The CDR3 nucleotides read TGTGCCAGCAGTTACGGACAGGCAAGCACAGATACGCAGTATTTT.

The chain has TRBV5-1 and TRBJ2-3; TRBD2 agrees at 14 bases. With V trimmed by 4 bases and J by 2 bases, 6 bases remained unmatched. Germline CDR1 reads SGHRS; CDR2 reads YFSETQ. The CDR3 loop spans 17 amino acids. The DNA of the CDR3 is TGCGCCAGCAGCACTAGGACTAGCGGGGGGCTCACAGATACGCAGTATTTT. It encodes CASSTRTSGGLTDTQYF.

This chain joins TRBV23-1 and TRBJ1-2; D is ambiguous. TRBV23-1 is annotated as an ORF whose role is uncertain. The V end lost 1 base, the J end lost 4 bases, and 13 bases lay between the germline ends. CDR3 length: 15 residues. CDR3 amino acids: CASSQCHHLSYGYTF. For the CDR3, the DNA is TGCGCCAGCAGTCAATGCCACCACCTATCCTATGGCTACACCTTC.

In its sample, this clone was seen once. This chain connects TRBV6-6 to TRBJ1-5; possibly TRBD1 for D (6 bases). Germline values: CDR1 MNHNY, CDR2 SVGAGI (reference sequence). The CDR3 is 16 amino acids. V was cut by 6 bases and J by 2 bases, with 17 bases left in between. Here the CDR3 reads CASSSSDRGGNQPQHF. DNA for the CDR3: TGTGCCAGCAGCTCCTCGGATAGGGGGGGCAATCAGCCCCAGCATTTT.

The chain is built from TRBV18 and TRBJ1-6, with TRBD1 matching 10 bases. The trim removed 8 bases at V and 5 bases at J, leaving 6 bases unmatched. The CDR3 contains 15 residues. The germline gives CDR1 KGHSH, CDR2 LQKENI. The CDR3 coding sequence is TGTGCCAGCACAAGGACAGGGGGGAATAATTCACCCCTCCACTTT. It is translated as CASTRTGGNNSPLHF.

This clone was detected only once. The chain recombines TRBV18 with TRBJ2-1; 8 bases align to TRBD2. The CDR3 has 16 residues. The V gene's germline CDR1 is KGHSH and CDR2 LQKENI. Losses at the gene ends were 4 bases for V and 1 base for J; bases not matched to a gene: 6. CDR3 DNA: TGTGCCAGCTCACTAGCGGGGCCGACGTCCTACAATGAGCAGTTCTTC. Amino acids: CASSLAGPTSYNEQFF.

The chain uses TRBV19 and TRBJ2-2; a possible D gene is TRBD2 (6 bases). CDR3 length equals 15 residues. V was cut by 3 bases and J by 7 bases, with 15 bases left in between. Germline lookup yields CDR1 LNHDA and CDR2 SQIVND (reference sequence). As DNA, the CDR3 is TGTGCCAGTAGTATCGGACTCGCCGGGGGCGGGGAGCTGTTTTTT. Translating gives CASSIGLAGGGELFF.

This chain joins TRBV3-1 (or the pseudogene TRBV3-2) and TRBJ2-5; 13 bases fit TRBD2. V lost 3 bases, J lost 2 bases, and 6 bases stayed unmatched. This CDR3 is built from 17 residues. Per the germline V gene, CDR1 is LGHDT and CDR2 is YNNKEL (reference sequence). Here the CDR3 reads CASSQAGLAGFQETQYF. The CDR3 DNA is TGTGCCAGCAGCCAGGCGGGACTAGCGGGGTTTCAAGAGACCCAGTACTTC.

The V and J genes are TRBV28 and TRBJ2-7, with D uncertain. CDR1 and CDR2 (germline): MDHEN, SYDVKM. This CDR3 comprises 13 residues. Deletions cut 2 bases from V and 3 bases from J, with 8 bases between. Here the CDR3 DNA reads TGTGCCAGCAGTTTACAAGGATACTACGAGCAGTACGTC. Its translation: CASSLQGYYEQYV.

V gene TRBV6-5 combines with J gene TRBJ1-1, with TRBD1 matching over 7 bases. CDR3 length equals 15 residues. V dropped 2 bases and J dropped 1; count of bases not matched to a gene: 4. Germline assignment: CDR1 MNHEY and CDR2 SVGAGI. In DNA, the CDR3 is TGTGCCAGCAGTTACAGTTGGACAGGGAACACTGAAGCTTTCTTT. This gives the protein CASSYSWTGNTEAFF.

This clone was detected only once. The chain employs TRBV3-1 (or the pseudogene TRBV3-2) and TRBJ1-5; maybe TRBD1 (5 bases). The CDR3 runs 17 residues. From germline, CDR1 is LGHDT and CDR2 YNNKEL (reference sequence). V was clipped by 4 bases and J by 1 base, with 17 bases between them. CDR3 sequence: CASSRDSDVTSNQPQHF. The CDR3 DNA follows: TGTGCCAGCAGCCGGGACTCCGACGTTACAAGCAATCAGCCCCAGCATTTT.

This chain connects TRBV20-1 to TRBJ1-4; D is undetermined. Trimming took 3 bases from V and 8 from J, leaving 13 bases between them. The CDR3 contains 13 residues. The germline V gene has CDR1 DFQATT and CDR2 SNEGSKA (reference sequence). The CDR3 sequence: CSASSGRGEKLFF. CDR3 bases: TGCAGTGCTAGTTCAGGACGCGGGGAAAAACTGTTTTTT.

This chain links TRBV4-3 with TRBJ2-1, with D uncertain. Germline CDR1 is LGHNA and CDR2 is YSLEER. V lost 3 bases to trimming and J lost 4 bases, with 10 bases between them. The CDR3 length is 14 residues. The CDR3 sequence: CASSQAQVYNEQFF. CDR3 nucleotide sequence: TGCGCCAGCAGCCAGGCCCAGGTATACAATGAGCAGTTCTTC.